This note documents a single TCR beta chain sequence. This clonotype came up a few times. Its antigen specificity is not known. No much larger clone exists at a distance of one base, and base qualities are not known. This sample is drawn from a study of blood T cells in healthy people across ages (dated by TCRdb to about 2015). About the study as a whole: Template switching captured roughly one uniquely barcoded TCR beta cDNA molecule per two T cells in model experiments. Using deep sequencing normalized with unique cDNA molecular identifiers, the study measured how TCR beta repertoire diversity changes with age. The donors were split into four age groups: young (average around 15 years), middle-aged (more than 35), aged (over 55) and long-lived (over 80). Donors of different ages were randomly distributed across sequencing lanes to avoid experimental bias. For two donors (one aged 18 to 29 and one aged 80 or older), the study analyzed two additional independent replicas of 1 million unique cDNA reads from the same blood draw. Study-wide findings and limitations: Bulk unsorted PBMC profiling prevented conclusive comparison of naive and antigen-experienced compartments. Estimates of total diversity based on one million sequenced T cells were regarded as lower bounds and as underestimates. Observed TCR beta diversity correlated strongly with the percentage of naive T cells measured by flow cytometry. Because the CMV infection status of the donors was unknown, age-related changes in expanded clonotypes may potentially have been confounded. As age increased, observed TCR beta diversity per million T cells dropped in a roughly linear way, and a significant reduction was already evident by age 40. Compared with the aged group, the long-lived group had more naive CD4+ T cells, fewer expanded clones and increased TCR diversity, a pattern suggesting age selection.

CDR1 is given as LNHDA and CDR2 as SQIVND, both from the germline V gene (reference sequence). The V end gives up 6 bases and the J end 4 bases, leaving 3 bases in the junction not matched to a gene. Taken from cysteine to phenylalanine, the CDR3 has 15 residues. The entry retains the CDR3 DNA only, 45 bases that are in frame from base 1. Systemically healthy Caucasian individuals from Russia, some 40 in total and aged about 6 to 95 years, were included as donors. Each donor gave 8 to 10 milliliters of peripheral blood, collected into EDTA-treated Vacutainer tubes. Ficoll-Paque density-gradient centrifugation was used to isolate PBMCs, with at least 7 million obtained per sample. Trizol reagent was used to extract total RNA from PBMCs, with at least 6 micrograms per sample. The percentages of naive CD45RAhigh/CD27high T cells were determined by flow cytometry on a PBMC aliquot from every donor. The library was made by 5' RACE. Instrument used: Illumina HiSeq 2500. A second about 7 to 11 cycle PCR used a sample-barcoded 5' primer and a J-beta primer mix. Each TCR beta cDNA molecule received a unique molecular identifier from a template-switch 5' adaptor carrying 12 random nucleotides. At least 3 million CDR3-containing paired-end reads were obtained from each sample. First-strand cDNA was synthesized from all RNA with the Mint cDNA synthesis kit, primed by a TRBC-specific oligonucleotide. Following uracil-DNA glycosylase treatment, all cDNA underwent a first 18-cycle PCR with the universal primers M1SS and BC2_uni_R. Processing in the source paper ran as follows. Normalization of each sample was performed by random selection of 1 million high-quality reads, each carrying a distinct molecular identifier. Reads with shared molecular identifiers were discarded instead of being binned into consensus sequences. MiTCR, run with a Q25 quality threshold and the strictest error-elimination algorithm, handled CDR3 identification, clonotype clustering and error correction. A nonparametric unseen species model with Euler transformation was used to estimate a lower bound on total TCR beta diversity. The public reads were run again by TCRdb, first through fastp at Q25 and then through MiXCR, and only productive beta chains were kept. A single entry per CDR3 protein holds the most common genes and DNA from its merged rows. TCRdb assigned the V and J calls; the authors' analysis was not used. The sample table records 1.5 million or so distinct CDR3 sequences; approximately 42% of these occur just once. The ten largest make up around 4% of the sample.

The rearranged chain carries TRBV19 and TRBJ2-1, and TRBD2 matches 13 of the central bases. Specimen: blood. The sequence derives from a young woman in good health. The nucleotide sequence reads TGTGCCAGTAGGGGACTAGCGGGGTATTACAATGAGCAGTTCTTC. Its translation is CASRGLAGYYNEQFF.